The rows below give T cell receptor beta chains drawn from one sample of a study of neoadjuvant anti-PD-1 for oral cavity cancer. Data came from immunoSEQ multiplex PCR; TCRdb stores just in-frame clones and leaves some out. The data show 13,000 or so clones, about 60% seen once. The material sequenced was tumor tissue, taken before nivolumab (anti-PD-1) treatment. These receptors originate from a person aged 35-80 years with oral cavity squamous cell carcinoma. CDR3s include the opening cysteine and the closing phenylalanine or tryptophan. Fields, in order: V gene, CDR3 length, clone size, J gene, D gene, CDR3 protein, CDR3 DNA. A D gene is named only where the DNA matches it firmly. Not every row has a clone size; where given, it reads once, few, many or a size class.

v_gene: TRBV28; len: 15; abundance: NA; j_gene: TRBJ2-5; d_gene: NA; CDR3aa: CASSFLGDGMETQYF; CDR3nt: TGTGCCAGCAGTTTCCTGGGGGACGGGATGGAGACCCAGTACTTC
v_gene: TRBV14; len: 15; abundance: NA; j_gene: TRBJ2-7; d_gene: TRBD1; CDR3aa: CASSRTGTATYEQYF; CDR3nt: TGTGCCAGCAGCCGGACCGGGACAGCCACCTACGAGCAGTACTTC
v_gene: TRBV2; len: 14; abundance: NA; j_gene: TRBJ1-5; d_gene: NA; CDR3aa: CASSEMGRGQPQHF; CDR3nt: TGTGCCAGCAGTGAAATGGGACGAGGTCAGCCCCAGCATTTT
v_gene: TRBV25-1; len: 15; abundance: NA; j_gene: TRBJ2-1; d_gene: NA; CDR3aa: CASSGGSLSVHEQFF; CDR3nt: TGTGCCAGCAGTGGAGGGTCTCTTTCCGTCCATGAGCAGTTCTTC
v_gene: TRBV28; len: 18; abundance: NA; j_gene: TRBJ2-1; d_gene: TRBD1; CDR3aa: CASSGERDRVIIGNEQFF; CDR3nt: TGTGCCAGCAGTGGGGAACGGGACAGGGTTATTATCGGGAATGAGCAGTTCTTC
v_gene: TRBV11-1; len: 12; abundance: few; j_gene: TRBJ2-3; d_gene: NA; CDR3aa: CASSLGTDTQYF; CDR3nt: TGTGCCAGCAGCTTAGGCACAGATACGCAGTATTTT
v_gene: TRBV5-6; len: 11; abundance: NA; j_gene: TRBJ2-1; d_gene: NA; CDR3aa: CASGPLNEQFF; CDR3nt: TGTGCCAGCGGCCCCCTCAATGAGCAGTTCTTC
v_gene: TRBV7-9; len: 15; abundance: NA; j_gene: TRBJ1-4; d_gene: NA; CDR3aa: CASSGLQGGNEKLFF; CDR3nt: TGTGCCAGCAGCGGATTACAGGGCGGTAATGAAAAACTGTTTTTT
v_gene: TRBV19; len: 16; abundance: NA; j_gene: TRBJ2-7; d_gene: TRBD2; CDR3aa: CASSMGLAGGTWEQYF; CDR3nt: TGTGCCAGTAGTATGGGACTAGCGGGAGGGACCTGGGAGCAGTACTTC
v_gene: TRBV27; len: 17; abundance: few; j_gene: TRBJ1-5; d_gene: NA; CDR3aa: CASSPYTGSESNQPQHF; CDR3nt: TGTGCCAGCAGTCCCTACACAGGGAGTGAGAGCAATCAGCCCCAGCATTTT
v_gene: TRBV5-6; len: 17; abundance: NA; j_gene: TRBJ2-3; d_gene: NA; CDR3aa: CASSIGLTGVYTDTQYF; CDR3nt: TGTGCCAGCAGCATAGGGTTAACAGGAGTCTACACAGATACGCAGTATTTT
v_gene: TRBV4-1; len: 16; abundance: NA; j_gene: TRBJ2-7; d_gene: TRBD2; CDR3aa: CASSLTVGGGTYEQYF; CDR3nt: TGCGCCAGCAGTCTAACCGTGGGCGGGGGGACTTACGAGCAGTACTTC
v_gene: TRBV7-8; len: 13; abundance: few; j_gene: TRBJ2-3; d_gene: NA; CDR3aa: CASSYGRTDTQYF; CDR3nt: TGTGCCAGCAGCTACGGTCGCACAGATACGCAGTATTTT
v_gene: TRBV27; len: 16; abundance: NA; j_gene: TRBJ1-1; d_gene: TRBD1; CDR3aa: CASSLGQGALNTEAFF; CDR3nt: TGTGCCAGCAGTCTAGGACAGGGGGCCTTGAACACTGAAGCTTTCTTT
v_gene: TRBV6-5; len: 14; abundance: few; j_gene: TRBJ1-1; d_gene: NA; CDR3aa: CASSYVGINTEAFF; CDR3nt: TGTGCCAGCAGTTACGTGGGTATTAACACTGAAGCTTTCTTT
v_gene: TRBV6-1; len: 14; abundance: NA; j_gene: TRBJ2-7; d_gene: NA; CDR3aa: CASKRPVPPYEQYF; CDR3nt: TGTGCCAGCAAACGGCCAGTACCACCCTACGAGCAGTACTTC
v_gene: TRBV19; len: 15; abundance: NA; j_gene: TRBJ1-5; d_gene: NA; CDR3aa: CASTPRGYSNQPQHF; CDR3nt: TGTGCCAGTACCCCGAGGGGCTATAGCAATCAGCCCCAGCATTTT
v_gene: TRBV7-6; len: 14; abundance: few; j_gene: TRBJ2-7; d_gene: NA; CDR3aa: CASSLAGVGYEQYF; CDR3nt: TGTGCCAGCAGCTTAGCCGGGGTCGGCTACGAGCAGTACTTC
v_gene: TRBV28; len: 13; abundance: NA; j_gene: TRBJ2-5; d_gene: TRBD1; CDR3aa: CASRKGAPETQYF; CDR3nt: TGTGCCAGCAGAAAGGGGGCCCCGGAGACCCAGTACTTC
v_gene: TRBV27; len: 13; abundance: once; j_gene: TRBJ2-3; d_gene: NA; CDR3aa: CASSLMGTDTQYF; CDR3nt: TGTGCCAGCAGTTTAATGGGCACAGATACGCAGTATTTT
v_gene: TRBV27; len: 13; abundance: NA; j_gene: TRBJ2-2; d_gene: NA; CDR3aa: CASSTGEAGELFF; CDR3nt: TGTGCCAGCAGTACCGGGGAGGCCGGGGAGCTGTTTTTT
v_gene: TRBV9; len: 19; abundance: NA; j_gene: TRBJ2-6; d_gene: TRBD1; CDR3aa: CASSVRDRALGYGANVLTF; CDR3nt: TGTGCCAGCAGCGTAAGAGACAGGGCCCTAGGCTATGGGGCCAACGTCCTGACTTTC
v_gene: TRBV7-9; len: 15; abundance: NA; j_gene: TRBJ2-7; d_gene: TRBD2; CDR3aa: CASSAGLAGVYEQYF; CDR3nt: TGTGCCAGCAGCGCGGGACTAGCGGGAGTCTACGAGCAGTACTTC
v_gene: TRBV5-5; len: 15; abundance: NA; j_gene: TRBJ2-2; d_gene: TRBD2; CDR3aa: CASSPGLDLDGELFF; CDR3nt: TGTGCCAGCAGCCCTGGACTAGACCTGGACGGGGAGCTGTTTTTT
v_gene: TRBV7-3; len: 14; abundance: NA; j_gene: TRBJ1-1; d_gene: TRBD1; CDR3aa: CASSLKGTGGLAFF; CDR3nt: TGTGCCAGCAGCTTAAAAGGGACAGGGGGGTTGGCTTTCTTT
v_gene: TRBV11-3; len: 18; abundance: NA; j_gene: TRBJ2-7; d_gene: TRBD1; CDR3aa: CASSRSPPRQGKGYEQYF; CDR3nt: TGTGCCAGCAGCCGGTCCCCACCGCGACAGGGGAAAGGGTACGAGCAGTACTTC
v_gene: TRBV29-1; len: 18; abundance: NA; j_gene: TRBJ2-1; d_gene: NA; CDR3aa: CSVGGGQGTPFSYNEQFF; CDR3nt: TGCAGCGTTGGGGGGGGGCAGGGGACCCCCTTTTCCTACAATGAGCAGTTCTTC
v_gene: TRBV28; len: 12; abundance: few; j_gene: TRBJ2-5; d_gene: NA; CDR3aa: CASETVEETQYF; CDR3nt: TGTGCCAGCGAGACAGTTGAGGAGACCCAGTACTTC
v_gene: TRBV9; len: 14; abundance: NA; j_gene: TRBJ2-2; d_gene: NA; CDR3aa: CASSVGQIAGELFF; CDR3nt: TGTGCCAGCAGCGTAGGGCAGATCGCCGGGGAGCTGTTTTTT
v_gene: TRBV9; len: 14; abundance: NA; j_gene: TRBJ2-1; d_gene: NA; CDR3aa: CASSVGQLGMAQFF; CDR3nt: TGTGCCAGCAGCGTAGGGCAACTAGGAATGGCGCAGTTCTTC
v_gene: TRBV15; len: 18; abundance: NA; j_gene: TRBJ2-5; d_gene: NA; CDR3aa: CATSRDREGSPYQETQYF; CDR3nt: TGTGCCACCAGCAGGGACAGGGAGGGATCCCCGTACCAAGAGACCCAGTACTTC
v_gene: TRBV7-2; len: 12; abundance: NA; j_gene: TRBJ1-1; d_gene: NA; CDR3aa: CASSKGSGEAFF; CDR3nt: TGTGCCAGCAGCAAGGGGTCAGGTGAAGCTTTCTTT
v_gene: TRBV25-1; len: 14; abundance: NA; j_gene: TRBJ2-5; d_gene: NA; CDR3aa: CASSEYNSKETQYF; CDR3nt: TGTGCCAGCAGTGAATACAACAGCAAAGAGACCCAGTACTTC
v_gene: TRBV11-3; len: 11; abundance: NA; j_gene: TRBJ2-5; d_gene: NA; CDR3aa: CASSFSRAQYF; CDR3nt: TGTGCCAGCAGCTTCTCCAGGGCCCAGTACTTC
v_gene: TRBV5-6; len: 14; abundance: NA; j_gene: TRBJ2-7; d_gene: NA; CDR3aa: CASTPGPASYEQYF; CDR3nt: TGTGCCAGCACCCCCGGACCGGCCTCCTACGAGCAGTACTTC
v_gene: TRBV5-1; len: 15; abundance: NA; j_gene: TRBJ2-3; d_gene: NA; CDR3aa: CATAPLTRGTDTQYF; CDR3nt: TGCGCCACCGCTCCCTTAACTAGGGGCACAGATACGCAGTATTTT
v_gene: TRBV6-5; len: 15; abundance: NA; j_gene: TRBJ1-2; d_gene: TRBD1; CDR3aa: CASRPPGQGGYGYTF; CDR3nt: TGTGCCAGCAGACCCCCGGGACAGGGGGGTTATGGCTACACCTTC
v_gene: TRBV5-5; len: 16; abundance: NA; j_gene: TRBJ1-2; d_gene: NA; CDR3aa: CASSLVTVKANYGYTF; CDR3nt: TGTGCCAGCAGCTTGGTGACGGTCAAGGCTAACTATGGCTACACCTTC
v_gene: TRBV28; len: 15; abundance: NA; j_gene: TRBJ2-4; d_gene: TRBD2; CDR3aa: CASSFPGPAGYIQYF; CDR3nt: TGTGCCAGCAGTTTCCCCGGGCCAGCGGGGTACATTCAGTACTTC
v_gene: TRBV7-9; len: 14; abundance: NA; j_gene: TRBJ2-4; d_gene: TRBD1; CDR3aa: CASSLGTGRNIQYF; CDR3nt: TGTGCCAGCAGCCTCGGGACAGGGAGGAACATTCAGTACTTC
v_gene: TRBV10-3; len: 13; abundance: NA; j_gene: TRBJ1-4; d_gene: NA; CDR3aa: CAISEVGGPILFF; CDR3nt: TGTGCCATCAGTGAGGTGGGGGGACCTATCTTGTTTTTT
v_gene: TRBV7-3; len: 15; abundance: few; j_gene: TRBJ2-5; d_gene: NA; CDR3aa: CASSLMGQNQETQYF; CDR3nt: TGTGCCAGCAGCTTAATGGGGCAGAACCAAGAGACCCAGTACTTC
v_gene: TRBV7-2; len: 14; abundance: NA; j_gene: TRBJ2-7; d_gene: NA; CDR3aa: CASSLSQGIYEQYF; CDR3nt: TGTGCCAGCAGCTTAAGCCAGGGAATCTACGAGCAGTACTTC
v_gene: TRBV29-1; len: 12; abundance: NA; j_gene: TRBJ2-2; d_gene: NA; CDR3aa: CSVGLFTGELFF; CDR3nt: TGCAGCGTTGGACTATTCACCGGGGAGCTGTTTTTT
v_gene: TRBV14; len: 17; abundance: NA; j_gene: TRBJ2-1; d_gene: TRBD2; CDR3aa: CASSQDRGSGRGNEQFF; CDR3nt: TGTGCCAGCAGCCAAGATAGAGGTAGCGGGAGAGGCAATGAGCAGTTCTTC
v_gene: TRBV5-4; len: 16; abundance: NA; j_gene: TRBJ2-2; d_gene: TRBD2; CDR3aa: CASSLGLAGPTGELFF; CDR3nt: TGTGCCAGCAGCTTGGGGCTAGCGGGACCCACCGGGGAGCTGTTTTTT